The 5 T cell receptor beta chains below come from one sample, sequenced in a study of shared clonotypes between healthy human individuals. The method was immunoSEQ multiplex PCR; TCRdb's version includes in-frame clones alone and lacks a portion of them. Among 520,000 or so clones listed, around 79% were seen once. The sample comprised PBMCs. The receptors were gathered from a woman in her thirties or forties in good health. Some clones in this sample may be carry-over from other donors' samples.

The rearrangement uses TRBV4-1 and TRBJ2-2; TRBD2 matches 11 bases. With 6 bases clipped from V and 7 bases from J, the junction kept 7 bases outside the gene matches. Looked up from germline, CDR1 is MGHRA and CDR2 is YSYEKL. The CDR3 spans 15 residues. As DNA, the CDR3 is TGCGCCAGCAGTATAGCGGGAGGGGAGGGCGGGGAGCTGTTTTTT. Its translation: CASSIAGGEGGELFF.

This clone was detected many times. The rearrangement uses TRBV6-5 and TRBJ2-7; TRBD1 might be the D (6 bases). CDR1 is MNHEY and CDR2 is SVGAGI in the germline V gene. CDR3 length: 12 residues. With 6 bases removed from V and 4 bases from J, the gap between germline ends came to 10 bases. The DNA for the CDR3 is TGTGCCAGCAGGAGGACAGATTACGAGCAGTACTTC. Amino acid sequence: CASRRTDYEQYF.

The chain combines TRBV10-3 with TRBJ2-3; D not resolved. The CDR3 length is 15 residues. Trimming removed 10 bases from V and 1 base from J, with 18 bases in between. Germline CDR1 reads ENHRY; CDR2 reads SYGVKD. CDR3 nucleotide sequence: TGTGCCACGTTTAGTTCACCCTCTCGCACAGATACGCAGTATTTT. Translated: CATFSSPSRTDTQYF.

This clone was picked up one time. CDR3 sequence (DNA): TGTGCCAGCAGCTCGGGACAGGTCCGGCCCCAGCATTTT. Amino acids: CASSSGQVRPQHF. The chain is built from TRBV7-2 and TRBJ1-5; 8 bases are shared with TRBD1. The V segment lost 4 bases and the J segment 9 bases; nucleotides outside the gene matches: 5. The CDR3 has 13 residues. CDR1 and CDR2 from the germline V gene are SGHTA and FQGNSA.

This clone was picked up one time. The CDR3 sequence: CATSSGGTGNTIYF. CDR3 in DNA: TGTGCCACCAGCTCAGGGGGGACTGGAAACACCATATATTTT. The J gene is TRBJ1-3, the V gene TRBV15, with 7 bases that match TRBD1. The trim removed 5 bases at V and 2 bases at J, leaving 3 bases unmatched. Looked up from germline, CDR1 is LNHNV and CDR2 is YYDKDF (reference sequence). The CDR3 totals 14 residues.